This T cell receptor (beta chain) was profiled in a study of shared clonotypes between healthy human individuals. Healthy HIV-negative adults with no recent acute infections or vaccinations were recruited as donors. Nashville, Tennessee was home to all donors, who were Caucasian adults. The assay used deep level. Per the authors' pipeline: Junction-only sequences produced by ImmunoSEQ had no quality scores, so filtering differed. Assay: immunoSEQ multiplex PCR; the TCRdb copy retains only in-frame clones and omits some. The V and J calls and clone size were taken over from that table, and D and trimming were inferred from the DNA. The sample holds some 490,000 clones, approximately 80% seen once. Germline V gene lookup returns CDR1 MNHNS and CDR2 SASEGT. V was shortened by 2 bases and J by 6 bases, with 10 bases between the two germline ends. The length of the CDR3 is 13 residues.

V gene TRBV6-1 combines with J gene TRBJ1-2; D gene uncertain. What was sequenced was PBMCs. This receptor was obtained from a middle-aged woman in good health. Some clones in this sample may be carry-over from other donors' samples. CDR3 sequence reads: CASSEQGNDGYTF. CDR3 nucleotide sequence: TGTGCCAGCAGTGAACAAGGGAACGATGGCTACACCTTC.